A single sample is the source of the 18 T cell receptor beta chains below, sequenced in a study of regulatory T cells in long-lasting Graves disease. CDR3-region Arm-PCR and iRepertoire HTBI primers produced the TCR beta libraries. Each CDR3 protein gets one entry after TCRdb re-called the multiplex PCR reads with MiXCR. The data contain around 400,000 distinct CDR3 sequences, 15% of them singletons. Stated time point: newly diagnosed GD, antithyroid drugs for less than 3 months. From RNA extracted from PBMCs, the TCR library was made. The same data also went into a second study, on T cells in Graves' hyperthyroidism and ophthalmopathy.

Sample: peripheral blood mononuclear cells (PBMCs), taken at new diagnosis, from a patient treated with antithyroid drugs. The receptors shown here come from a woman aged 40 to 49 with Graves disease.

This clonotype was detected ten times or more. The chain carries TRBV6-2 or TRBV6-3 and TRBJ2-7; 8 bases map to TRBD2. The CDR3 is made up of 14 amino acids. Looked up from germline, CDR1 is MNHEY and CDR2 is SVGEGT. The V gene end was trimmed by 5 bases and the J gene end by 2 bases; junction bases not matched to a gene: 5. The CDR3 protein is CASSASGLPYEQYF. Written as DNA, the CDR3 is TGTGCCAGCAGTGCTAGCGGGTTACCCTACGAGCAGTACTTC.

Many counts were recorded for this clonotype. The chain couples TRBV7-2 to TRBJ2-2, with 12 bases matching TRBD2. There are 15 residues in the CDR3. CDR1 is SGHTA and CDR2 is FQGNSA in the germline V gene. The V and J ends lost 1 base and 7 bases, in that order; junction bases with no gene match: 1. The CDR3 reads CASSLVTSGSGELFF. CDR3 nucleotides: TGTGCCAGCAGCTTAGTGACTAGCGGGAGCGGGGAGCTGTTTTTT.

The sample holds a few counts of this clonotype. CDR3 DNA: TGTGCCAGCAGCTCTCGGACCTCAAAGGGGCCTGAGCAGTTCTTC. It translates to CASSSRTSKGPEQFF. V gene TRBV7-9 combines with J gene TRBJ2-1, with D possibly being TRBD1 (5 bases). Trimming removed 4 bases from V and 9 bases from J, with 19 bases in between. From germline, CDR1 is SEHNR and CDR2 FQNEAQ (reference sequence). The CDR3 sequence is 15 residues long.

This chain links TRBV29-1 with TRBJ1-1, with D unresolved. CDR3 length: 13 amino acids. CDR1 SQVTM and CDR2 ANQGSEA come from the germline V gene. V lost 3 bases and J lost 3, with 11 bases in between. CDR3 sequence reads: CSVESELDTEAFF. The CDR3 DNA follows: TGCAGCGTTGAGTCGGAGTTGGACACTGAAGCTTTCTTT.

This clonotype was seen a handful of times. The chain joins TRBV20-1 to TRBJ2-1; D is uncertain. The germline gives CDR1 DFQATT, CDR2 SNEGSKA (reference sequence). This CDR3 has 12 amino acids. V lost 2 bases, J lost 6 bases, and 8 bases lay in between. In nucleotides, the CDR3 is TGCAGTGCTAGATTCGGGCCCAATGAGCAGTTCTTC. The encoded protein is CSARFGPNEQFF.

V and J are TRBV28 and TRBJ2-2; D unclear. The CDR3 runs to 16 residues. Germline CDR1 reads MDHEN; CDR2 reads SYDVKM. Trimming took 4 bases from V and 0 from J, leaving 12 bases between them. The CDR3 loop is CASSSIGLPNTGELFF. DNA for the CDR3: TGTGCCAGCAGTTCTATAGGGCTCCCGAACACCGGGGAGCTGTTTTTT.

This chain uses TRBV7-8 with TRBJ2-7, with TRBD2 as a possible D gene (6 bases). The CDR3 is made up of 14 amino acids. Germline values: CDR1 SGHVS, CDR2 FQNEAQ. Trimming left V 5 bases short and J 1 base short, with 12 bases between. CDR3 amino acids: CASSRYSGSYEQYF. The DNA for the CDR3 is TGTGCCAGCAGCCGTTATAGCGGATCCTACGAGCAGTACTTC.

This clonotype appeared many times. V gene TRBV7-3 combines with J gene TRBJ2-7, with D perhaps matching TRBD2 (6 bases). This CDR3 contains 15 residues. Germline V lookup: CDR1 SGHTA, CDR2 FQGTGA. Trimming left V 1 base short and J 1 base short, with 11 bases between. CDR3 DNA: TGTGCCAGCAGCTTAATCGCGGAGGGATCCTACGAGCAGTACTTC. It translates to CASSLIAEGSYEQYF. Using reference TRBV7-3 and TRBJ2-7 for the parts outside the CDR3, the full variable domain is GAGVSQTPSNKVTEKGKYVELRCDPISGHTALYWYRQSLGQGPEFLIYFQGTGAADDSGLPNDRFFAVRPEGSVSTLKIQRTERGDSAVYLCASSLIAEGSYEQYFGPGTRLTVT.

The gene calls are TRBV9 and TRBJ2-2; no reliable D call. The CDR3 loop spans 13 amino acids. Germline assignment: CDR1 SGDLS and CDR2 YYNGEE. V shed 5 bases and J shed 8 bases, with 13 bases lying between them. CDR3 DNA sequence: TGTGCCAGCAGGGAACAGTCTAATGGGGAGCTGTTTTTT. It specifies CASREQSNGELFF.

This clonotype came up a few times. This sequence joins TRBV6-1 and TRBJ2-7; 7 positions match TRBD2. Germline trimming cut 5 bases from V and 0 bases from J; bases unmatched to any gene: 7. Germline lookup yields CDR1 MNHNS and CDR2 SASEGT. The CDR3 sequence is 15 residues long. CDR3 in DNA: TGTGCCAGCAGTACGACTAGCCTGAGCTCCTACGAGCAGTACTTC. Translated: CASSTTSLSSYEQYF.

This clonotype showed up many times. The chain is built from TRBV5-6 and TRBJ2-3, with 8 bases aligning to TRBD1. Germline V gene lookup returns CDR1 SGHDT and CDR2 YYEEEE. The V and J ends lost 4 bases and 0 bases, in that order; junction bases with no gene match: 4. This CDR3 region has 15 residues. CDR3 DNA: TGTGCCAGCAGCACAGGGACAGGTAGCACAGATACGCAGTATTTT. It is translated as CASSTGTGSTDTQYF.

This clonotype came up many times. The CDR3, as DNA: TGTGCCAGCAGTTACGAACTTACTGAAGCTTTCTTT. This gives the protein CASSYELTEAFF. The chain joins TRBV6-5 to TRBJ1-1, with unresolved D. Trimming took off 2 bases at V and 5 bases at J, with 6 bases between the two ends. Germline V lookup: CDR1 MNHEY, CDR2 SVGAGI. The CDR3 consists of 12 residues.

In its sample, this clonotype was seen a few times. At one end, the junction sequence differs from germline, possibly due to a read error. This chain joins TRBV4-1 and TRBJ2-3; D tentatively reads TRBD1 or TRBD2 (5 bases each). Per germline, CDR1 MGHRA and CDR2 YSYEKL. The CDR3 is 16 residues long. CDR3 in amino acids: CAGSQGTVPSTDTQYF. The CDR3 DNA is TGCGCCGGCAGCCAAGGGACGGTCCCTAGCACAGATACGCAGTATTTT.

This clonotype was detected many times. The genes are TRBV12-3 or TRBV12-4 and TRBJ1-4; D remains ambiguous. Trimming shortened V by 5 bases and J by 3 bases, and 10 bases separated the two germline ends. The CDR3 covers 14 residues. CDR3: CASSPTGPNEKLFF. For the CDR3, the DNA is TGTGCCAGCAGTCCCACCGGTCCTAATGAAAAACTGTTTTTT.

This clonotype was recorded a few times. The V call is TRBV20-1, the J call TRBJ2-7; either TRBD1 or TRBD2 may fit D (5 bases each). Between the trimmed V and J ends, which lost 0 bases and 9 bases, there was a span of 30 bases. Germline V gene data show CDR1 as DFQATT and CDR2 as SNEGSKA (reference sequence). The CDR3 has 18 residues. CDR3 sequence reads: CSARDVGGTAGAYTGQYF. The CDR3 bases are TGCAGTGCTAGAGATGTGGGTGGAACGGCCGGGGCATATACGGGGCAGTACTTC.

This chain joins TRBV5-8 and TRBJ2-3; the match to TRBD2 covers 10 bases. J lost 2 bases, V lost 0 bases, and 3 bases had no gene match. The CDR3 is 16 residues long. From germline, CDR1 is SGHTS and CDR2 YDEGEE. CDR3 nucleotide sequence: TGTGCCAGCAGCTTGGGGACTAGCGGTTTCACAGATACGCAGTATTTT. Amino acids: CASSLGTSGFTDTQYF.

The chain carries TRBV18 and TRBJ1-2; the match to TRBD1 covers 10 bases. CDR1 and CDR2 from the germline V gene are KGHSH and LQKENI. Trimming cost V 3 bases and J 9 bases; bases outside gene matches: 7. The CDR3 is made up of 14 amino acids. The CDR3 DNA reads TGTGCCAGCTCACCCGGGACAGGGGAAGTTCGCTACACCTTC. Its translation is CASSPGTGEVRYTF.

This chain uses TRBV12-3 or TRBV12-4 with TRBJ1-2, with a weak D call TRBD1 (6 bases). The CDR3 totals 14 residues. Trimming removed 4 bases at V and 3 bases at J, with 12 bases between. CDR3 residues: CASSSLDRYYGYTF. In DNA form, the CDR3 reads TGTGCCAGCAGTTCCCTCGACAGGTACTATGGCTACACCTTC.